This T cell receptor beta chain was observed in a study of T-cell reconstitution after alpha-beta-depleted transplantation in children. Preparation of the TCRbeta library was carried out with unique molecular identifiers. Each CDR3 protein is one row after TCRdb ran MiXCR on the PCR reads. The table includes some 530,000 distinct CDR3 sequences, about an eighth detected once. The CDR3 sequence is 13 residues long. V shed 1 base and J shed 4 bases, with 5 bases lying between them. Germline lookup yields CDR1 SEHNR and CDR2 FQNEAQ (reference sequence). This clonotype appeared many times. The source is a human donor who donated a stem cell graft to a child with combined immunodeficiency. This material consisted of PBMCs from the stem cell graft donor, taken from the stem cell graft. The genes are TRBV7-9 and TRBJ1-5; D is uncertain. The CDR3 region is CASSLDGNQPQHF. Written as DNA, the CDR3 is TGTGCCAGCAGCTTAGATGGTAATCAGCCCCAGCATTTT.